Sequencing of this T cell receptor (beta chain) was carried out in a study of blood T cell repertoires in COVID-19 (dated by TCRdb to the early 2020s). Notes on the research overall: Collaborator samples came from the United States, Italy and Spain and covered acute and convalescent phases of COVID-19. The material from the prospective study consisted of cDNA or gDNA derived from T cells, B-cell-depleted T cells, or PBMCs. Subjects who had been exposed to COVID-19, were actively infected with it, or had recovered from it provided the deeply sampled blood TCRbeta repertoires that made up the dataset. The repertoires were released in a freely available public database meant as a resource for research on the immune response to SARS-CoV-2. Samples came from the ongoing ImmuneRACE study (first 160 participants) plus 1,254 subjects from 6 global collaborators. Nearly every sample came with metadata listing a de-identified subject ID, COVID-19 status, age in years and sex. Where available, HLA class I and class II types were obtained from metadata supplied by the sample provider rather than from assay-based typing. Overall study outcomes, separate from this receptor: Clinical and demographic metadata were provided uncurated, with the amount varying by source and participant.

The CDR3, from cysteine to phenylalanine, totals 16 residues. Just CDR3 DNA is preserved here, 48 bases in frame from base 1. Ends trimmed: V by 5 bases, J by 6 bases; bases unmatched to a gene: 16. CDR1 and CDR2, per the germline V gene, are SGHDT and YYEEEE. Remarks on this clone: What this receptor recognizes is not known. No much larger clonotype is one base removed from it; base qualities were not supplied.

One collaborating source in Seattle enrolled patients during active infection and followed them longitudinally through the course of disease. Each collaborating institution followed its own protocols to collect whole blood in K2EDTA tubes. For TCRbeta analysis, collaborator samples were shipped as frozen whole blood, as isolated PBMCs, or as DNA extracted from either sample type. TCRbeta CDR3 regions were amplified from genomic DNA using the immunoSEQ Assay, a bias-controlled multiplex PCR. Regarding the original processing steps: Within the assay, amplification of reference gene primers was used to estimate how many nucleated cells each sample contained. To quantify the absolute abundance of each unique TCRbeta CDR3 rearrangement, sequence reads were collapsed and filtered. Productive Simpson clonality was computed per sample as the square root of Simpson's diversity index over productive rearrangements. Imported from immuneACCESS, the table was reduced by TCRdb to in-frame sequences with V and J called. These copies leave out some clones; in studies compared against another copy, an unresolved V gene accounts for under half, and the cause of the remainder is not known. Clone size and V and J calls were adopted from that table, with D and trimming inferred from the DNA. The sample includes approximately 300,000 clones, with 90% observed a single time. The top ten constitute 1% of the sample.

The chain was built from TRBV5-6 and TRBJ1-2; 7 middle bases align to TRBD1. This receptor was taken from a middle-aged woman with COVID-19, enrolled during active disease. Sequenced input: peripheral blood. The DNA sequence follows: TGTGCCAGCAGTTCTCCGGGACAGCCCTCGAGGGATGGCTACACCTTC. Its protein reads: CASSSPGQPSRDGYTF.